This TCR beta chain was identified during a study of shared clonotypes between healthy human individuals. Measured with immunoSEQ multiplex PCR; TCRdb has only the in-frame clones, and not every one. This sample has about 1 million clones, with about 80% found just once. The receptor comes from a man in his late teens or twenties in good health. The sample comprised memory CD4+ T cells sorted from blood. Noted subset: CD45RA-negative fraction.

DNA for the CDR3: TGTGCCAGTCCGGGACGGGACTCTGGGGCCAACGTCCTGACTTTC. The encoded protein is CASPGRDSGANVLTF. V usage is TRBV9 and J usage is TRBJ2-6; D is tentatively TRBD1 or TRBD2 (5 bases each). There are 15 residues in the CDR3. The ends were cut back, 8 bases at V and 0 bases at J, with 12 bases in the middle. Germline values: CDR1 SGDLS, CDR2 YYNGEE.